This TCR beta chain was identified in a study of shared T cell receptors in the human thymus. This CDR3 has 15 residues. In germline, CDR1 is MNHEY, CDR2 SMNVEV (reference sequence). Trimming shortened V by 5 bases and J by 0 bases, and 11 bases separated the two germline ends. The count of this clone is one. Produced via immunoSEQ multiplex PCR; TCRdb's table is partial and in-frame only. The table lists under 700,000 clones, more than 75% of them singletons. The data were also submitted as part of a second study, on human thymus T cells. From that paper: All donors were healthy Finnish infants who were undergoing corrective surgery to treat congenital heart defects. From resections taken during corrective heart surgery, the thymus tissue was obtained. Gene usage for V and J segments appeared biased in thymic and blood repertoires. Related research reported highly overlapping thymic repertoires among unrelated individuals.

This TCR came from a boy less than two years old with a congenital heart defect. Sequenced sample: thymocytes. The rearrangement links TRBV27 to TRBJ1-5; D is undetermined. The CDR3 protein is CASSPHSNSNQPQHF. CDR3 in DNA: TGTGCCAGCAGTCCTCACAGTAATAGCAATCAGCCCCAGCATTTT.